This T cell receptor beta chain was obtained from a study of cytomegalovirus exposure and HLA in healthy donors (dated by TCRdb to about 2017). With respect to the entire study: In an earlier analysis of around 540 of the donors, 250 to 350 Gb of sequence data and some 120 million unique TCR beta sequences from roughly 200 million T cells were reported. Approximately 300 gigabases of sequencing data and approximately 91 million unique TCR sequences made up an early release that covered some 640 HLA-typed donors. Of the roughly 400 genotyped donors, roughly 85% fell in the genetic ancestry cluster associated with self-reported Caucasian donors. The study aimed to test whether cataloging public T cell receptors could reveal signatures of past pathogen exposure. The study profiled the T cell repertoires of 500 to 800 subjects by immunosequencing and related them to cytomegalovirus serostatus. Along with the approximately 700-subject first cohort, a separate validation cohort of 120 different subjects was used. To predict cytomegalovirus infection status, the study combined high-throughput TCR immunosequencing, statistical association of individual TCRs with disease status, and machine learning. A later analysis re-examined previously published TCR beta repertoires from about 700 donors and added high-resolution HLA genotyping to investigate patterns of TCR occurrence. Rather than using new phenotypic data, the later analysis identified candidate immune exposures from TCR beta sequences and from how often those sequences occurred across donors. An earlier analysis of 500 to 750 of the donors applied high-throughput TCR beta sequencing to assess whether each TCR beta V gene segment acted as functional or pseudogenic. Alongside the repertoire data, information on donor age, sex, ethnicity and CMV serostatus was compiled. In a later genetic analysis, genome-wide SNP genotypes for about 65% of the 666 donors were used, and that subset was treated as a discovery cohort. Every repertoire in the discovery cohort had been generated on one and the same sequencing platform. Class I and class II HLA loci were covered by the typing at four-digit resolution. The number of donors typed differed by locus, with roughly 620-630 for A, B, C, DRB1 and DQB1, 522 for DQA1, under 610 for DPA1, and under 490 for DPB1. A few DR-DQ haplotypes were treated as single units for association and clustering because of strong linkage in the cohort. On average, roughly 250,000 unique TCR beta nucleotide sequences were sequenced per donor among 398 genotyped donors of the cohort, with roughly a sixth of those sequences being non-productive.

The cohort consisted of approximately 670 healthy bone marrow donors. All cohort members were sampled while nominally healthy, although unrecorded immune exposures were likely present. The donor tested CMV seronegative, placing the donor among the 350 or so seronegative members of the cohort. A peripheral blood sample was provided by each donor, and peripheral blood mononuclear cells were used for TCR beta sequencing. Genomic DNA extraction from the blood cell samples was performed with the Qiagen DNeasy Blood Extraction Kit. Concerning this clone itself: Its cognate antigen has yet to be identified. It has no much larger one-base neighbor in the sample; base qualities were not kept.

What the study reported, not specific to this receptor: When HLA alleles, especially DR and DQ, strongly co-occurred, attributing TCR associations to individual alleles was difficult. In a later analysis, several top co-occurrence clusters were reported to appear linked to parvovirus B19, influenza, CMV and Epstein-Barr virus. A later analysis found that most CMV-associated TCR beta chains appeared HLA-restricted, with HLA associations seemingly driven largely by CMV exposure. Because the 87-base-pair reads could not distinguish some IMGT-functional V segments, including TRBV6-2 and TRBV6-3, those segments were excluded. According to a later genetic analysis, donors in an Asian-associated ancestry cluster had fewer N-insertions in productive TCRs than the approximately 630-donor mean. The classifier was reported to diagnose cytomegalovirus status with high specificity and sensitivity in both the original and validation cohorts. In a later analysis, the rate of TCR association differed among HLA loci, with DRB1 alleles having the most associated TCRs and HLA-C alleles having the fewest. Seventeen rarely observed V segments, including chromosome 9 orphons, were excluded from the earlier analysis of 550 to 700 of the donors because counts were too low. Sequencing depth was assumed to be roughly uniform across donors in the presence/absence analyses, though that assumption may not hold. In a later genetic analysis, a missense DCLRE1C variant was associated with V-gene and J-gene trimming of TCR beta chains, and the association was replicated in an independent cohort. In a later analysis, HLA-associated TCR beta chains showed more clonal expansion and lower generation probabilities than non-associated chains that were equally common. Correlated functional status among segregating V segments might reflect linkage disequilibrium, but an unknown experimental factor could not be ruled out. The authors suggested that the approach could potentially be extended to other disease states and immunological phenotypes. In vitro tests confirmed that a few of the cytomegalovirus-associated TCR beta chains recognize cytomegalovirus antigens. A further reported finding was that TCR beta sequences accurately predicted the HLA-A and HLA-B alleles for most subjects in the first cohort. Specific HLA alleles were associated with over 15,000 TCR beta sequences at a false discovery rate of 0.05 in a later analysis. This cohort had only TCR beta chains sequenced, and the lack of alpha or paired-chain data limited which features could be detected. A cluster of highly shared sequence variants was judged likely to be a technical artifact of the sequencing pipeline. For the cohort, immune exposure information was limited to CMV serostatus. While some public TCRs were present in many individuals, most TCR sequences turned up only very rarely across donors. Because HLA typing was unavailable for some donors at each locus, only the typed subset was used in association tests. In the study, some 180 TCR beta chains were listed as associated with cytomegalovirus. An earlier analysis of approximately 540 of the donors showed that most TCR beta V segments appeared in productive rearrangements either about 90% or about 30% of the time, which broadly matched IMGT annotations.

Based on the germline V gene (reference sequence), the CDR1 and CDR2 sequences are SEHNR and FQNEAQ. The junction shows trimming of 0 bases on V and 2 bases on J, plus 12 bases between the germline ends. Measured from the cysteine to the phenylalanine, the CDR3 is 16 residues long. The CDR3 DNA has 48 bases and is translated from base 1. Library generation was performed with the immunoSEQ multiplex PCR assay. The multiplex PCR relied on a mix of 60 forward primers for TCR Vbeta segments and 13 reverse primers for TCR Jbeta segments. Amplification of the CDR3 region of rearranged TCR beta genes was performed with a multiplex PCR assay on genomic DNA. The Illumina HiSeq System was used to sequence the amplified TCR beta libraries as 87-base-pair reads. For the original study's pipeline: A later analysis counted approximately 76 million unique TCR beta chains across the approximately 700 repertoires, and around 9.9 million of these chains were shared by at least two donors. Raw reads were error-corrected and collapsed into unique sequences by a nearest-neighbor algorithm in which closely related sequences were merged to remove PCR and sequencing errors. V, D and J gene segments were assigned by aligning CDR3 sequences to IMGT reference sequences. For a sequence to be retained, a match of at least six nucleotides was required to both a V gene segment and a J gene segment. Rearrangements were classified as productive when the CDR3 lacked stop codons and remained in frame with V and J, and all other rearrangements were classified as non-productive. Following IMGT convention, CDR3 was defined as the stretch from the second conserved V-encoded cysteine to the conserved J-encoded phenylalanine. The earlier analysis of 450 to 750 of the donors excluded any sequence lacking an unambiguous match to a single V gene segment. An earlier analysis of approximately 590 of the donors classified V segments as functional when productive rearrangements were above 56.7% and as segregating when the standard deviation between donors was above 5%. A statistical classification framework was built to diagnose cytomegalovirus status from the catalog of TCR beta chain sequences. V and J gene assignment, in a later analysis, came from comparing TCR nucleotide sequences with IMGT/GENE-DB human TR gene sequences. In a later analysis, CDR3 sequences and most-parsimonious VDJ recombination scenarios were assigned using the TCRdist pipeline. In a later analysis, each TCR beta chain was defined by its CDR3 amino acid sequence together with its V-gene family, and reads lacking a unique V-gene family were excluded. A later analysis removed 592 highly shared, low-generation-probability nucleotide sequences to deal with suspected cross-contamination and a sequencing artifact. In a later analysis, a clonal expansion index for each public chain was calculated from normalized within-repertoire ranks of inferred template counts. Generation probabilities in a later analysis came from a VDJ recombination model fitted to out-of-frame rearrangements, and those results were checked against IGoR. In a later analysis, TCR-TCR, TCR-HLA and TCR-CMV co-occurrence was scored with hypergeometric tests, and a repertoire-size bias correction was applied to TCR pairs. A later analysis estimated false discovery rates by permuting HLA or CMV assignments 20 times. A later analysis grouped co-occurring TCRs with DBSCAN, adding TCRdist sequence similarity when clustering within HLA-allele-positive subsets. For co-occurrence clustering, repertoires with fewer than 30,000 or more than 120,000 public chains were excluded, along with roughly 5 repertoires with anomalous nucleotide sharing. Entries here come from immuneACCESS through TCRdb and include only in-frame sequences with V and J called. Some clones fail to appear in such tables; in the studies checked, an unresolved V gene covers under half of the shortfall, and the cause of the remainder is unknown. From that table come the V and J calls and clone size; the DNA was used to work out D and trimming. The sample data list roughly 200,000 clones, and around 75% of these were observed just once. Of the sample, around 2.6% falls within the top ten clones.

This TCR was sampled from a female donor in good health and CMV-seronegative. The rearranged segments are TRBV7-9 and TRBJ2-3; the D gene is possibly TRBD2, with 5 bases matching. The sequenced sample consisted of PBMCs. The CDR3 sequence is CASSLARSSFTDTQYF. The DNA is TGTGCCAGCAGCTTAGCCCGATCTAGCTTCACAGATACGCAGTATTTT. The full variable domain, with segments outside the CDR3 supplied by the reference TRBV7-9 and TRBJ2-3 proteins, appears as DTGVSQNPRHKITKRGQNVTFRCDPISEHNRLYWYRQTLGQGPEFLTYFQNEAQLEKSRLLSDRFSAERPKGSFSTLEIQRTEQGDSAMYLCASSLARSSFTDTQYFGPGTRLTVL.